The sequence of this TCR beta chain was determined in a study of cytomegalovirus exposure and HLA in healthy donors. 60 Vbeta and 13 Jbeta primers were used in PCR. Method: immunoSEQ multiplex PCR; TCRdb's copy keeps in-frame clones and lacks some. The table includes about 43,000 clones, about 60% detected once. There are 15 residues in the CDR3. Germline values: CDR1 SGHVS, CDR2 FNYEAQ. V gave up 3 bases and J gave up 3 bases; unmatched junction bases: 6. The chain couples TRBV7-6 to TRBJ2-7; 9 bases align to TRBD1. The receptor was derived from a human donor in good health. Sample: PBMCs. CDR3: CASSFLPGQGYEQYF. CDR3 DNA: TGTGCCAGCAGCTTTCTCCCGGGACAGGGCTACGAGCAGTACTTC.